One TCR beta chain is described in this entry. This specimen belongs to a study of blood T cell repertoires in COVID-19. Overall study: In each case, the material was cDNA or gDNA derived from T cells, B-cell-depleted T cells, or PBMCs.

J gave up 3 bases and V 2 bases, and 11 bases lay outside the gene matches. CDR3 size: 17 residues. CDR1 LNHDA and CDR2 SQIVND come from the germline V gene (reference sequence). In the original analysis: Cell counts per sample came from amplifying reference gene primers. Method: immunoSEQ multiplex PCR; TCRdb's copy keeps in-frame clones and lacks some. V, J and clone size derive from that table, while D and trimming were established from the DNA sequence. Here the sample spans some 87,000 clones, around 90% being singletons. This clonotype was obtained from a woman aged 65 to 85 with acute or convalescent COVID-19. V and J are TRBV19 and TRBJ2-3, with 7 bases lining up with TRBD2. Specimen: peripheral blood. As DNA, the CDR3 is TGTGCCAGTAGTATAACGGGGGGAATGGTTGGTACAGATACGCAGTATTTT. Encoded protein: CASSITGGMVGTDTQYF.